This T cell receptor beta chain appears in the sequencing data of a study of radiation and T cells in renal cell carcinoma. Overall study: Nephrectomy followed 15 Gy stereotactic body radiation by 4 weeks.

Overall study findings and caveats: Top tumor clonotypes rose in blood 2 weeks post-radiation, then contracted.

Time point noted: baseline pretreatment blood. Sample treatment: 15 Gy SBRT to primary tumor, nephrectomy 4 weeks later. Radiation-treated patients gave blood at baseline, week 2 and week 4. In regard to this clone: The antigen remains undetermined.

Sequenced by immunoSEQ multiplex PCR; TCRdb stores in-frame clones only, minus some. The sample includes 100,000 to 150,000 clones, approximately 78% seen only once; the top ten take less than 3.5%. The sequence was obtained from a woman aged 60 to 75 with renal cell carcinoma. Sequencing used blood, obtained from a patient whose treatment included radiotherapy and nephrectomy.

The DNA for the CDR3 is TGCGCCAGCAGGGAGACAGAGTACACAGATACGCAGTATTTT. It specifies CASRETEYTDTQYF. The chain uses TRBV4-3 and TRBJ2-3; D is perhaps TRBD1 (5 bases). CDR3 size: 14 residues. V was cut by 6 bases and J by 2 bases, with 12 bases left in between. Germline V gives CDR1 LGHNA, CDR2 YSLEER.